This T cell receptor (beta chain) originates from a study of Graves' ophthalmopathy and Graves' hyperthyroidism. The hyperthyroidism patients, aged 18 to 65, had been newly diagnosed, with under 2 months' duration. Germline CDR1 DFQATT, CDR2 SNEGSKA (reference sequence). V lost 3 bases to trimming and J lost 0 bases, with 11 bases between them. The CDR3 runs 15 residues. This clonotype was seen ten or more times. Amplifying from RNA transcripts, the study obtained TCR beta CDR3 regions. HTBI primers primed a first-round RT-PCR, and a second-round multiplex PCR followed. TCRdb recomputed calls from the multiplex PCR reads with MiXCR, one row per CDR3 protein. Of 900,000 to 1,200,000 distinct CDR3 sequences in the sample, approximately 35% were seen once.

Input material: peripheral blood or thyroid tissue (not recorded which). The V call is TRBV20-1, the J call TRBJ2-2, with D unresolved. This receptor was taken from an adult man with Graves' hyperthyroidism. CDR3 loop: CSASGALANTGELFF. As DNA, the CDR3 is TGCAGTGCTAGTGGCGCCCTCGCGAACACCGGGGAGCTGTTTTTT.